This TCR beta chain is drawn from a study of cytomegalovirus exposure and HLA in healthy donors (dated by TCRdb to between 2016 and 2019). In the study overall: The roughly 650 repertoires of the first cohort and the roughly 110 validation repertoires were produced on the same platform, according to a later analysis. The study aimed to test whether signatures of past pathogen exposure could be identified by cataloging public T cell receptors. Along with the approximately 700-subject first cohort, a separate validation cohort of over a hundred different subjects was used. The study combined high-throughput TCR immunosequencing, statistical association of individual TCRs with disease status, and machine learning to predict cytomegalovirus infection status.

Based on the germline V gene, the CDR1 and CDR2 sequences are SGHAT and FQNNGV. There are 13 amino acids in the CDR3, from cysteine to phenylalanine inclusive. Left in the record is the CDR3 DNA by itself, 39 bases read in frame from the first base. Relative to germline, V is 3 bases shorter and J is 2 bases shorter, with 8 bases between their ends. The method behind the library was the immunoSEQ multiplex PCR assay. As for the original processing: A statistical classification framework was developed to diagnose cytomegalovirus status using the catalog of TCR beta chain sequences. Entries here come from immuneACCESS through TCRdb and include only in-frame sequences with V and J called. Some clones fail to appear in such tables; in the studies checked, an unresolved V gene covers under half of the shortfall, and the cause of the remainder is unknown. That table gives V, J and clone size, and the DNA gave D and trimming. The sample table contains about 150,000 clones; only one count was recorded for 88% of them. About 3% of the sample lies in the top ten.

General study outcomes and caveats: Most TCR sequences were observed very rarely across donors, whereas some public TCRs were present in many individuals. Cytomegalovirus status was reported to be diagnosed by the classifier with high specificity and sensitivity in both the original and validation cohorts. It was suggested by the authors that the approach could potentially be generalized to other disease states and immunological phenotypes. A later analysis lacked HLA typing for the validation cohort, so it scored co-occurrence in that cohort across all 110 or so repertoires. A later analysis found that TCRs clustered in the first cohort also tended to co-occur in the roughly 110 validation repertoires, with 90% to 95% of cluster scores above 0. A total of 150 to 200 TCR beta chains were listed by the study as associated with cytomegalovirus. In vitro tests confirmed that a few of the cytomegalovirus-associated TCR beta chains recognize cytomegalovirus antigens.

As regards this clone: It has no known antigen specificity. No clone much larger than this one lies a single base away; base qualities are absent.

The donors belonged to the validation cohort of roughly 120 subjects, which was separate from the roughly 670-subject first cohort. This receptor was obtained from a man younger than 30 in good health and CMV-seronegative. Rearrangement joined TRBV11-2 to TRBJ2-7; TRBD2 is a possible D gene, resting on 5 matching bases. Sequencing was performed on PBMCs. The bases read TGTGCCAGCAGCTTTACGGGGACCTACGAGCAGTACTTC. Translated, this gives CASSFTGTYEQYF.